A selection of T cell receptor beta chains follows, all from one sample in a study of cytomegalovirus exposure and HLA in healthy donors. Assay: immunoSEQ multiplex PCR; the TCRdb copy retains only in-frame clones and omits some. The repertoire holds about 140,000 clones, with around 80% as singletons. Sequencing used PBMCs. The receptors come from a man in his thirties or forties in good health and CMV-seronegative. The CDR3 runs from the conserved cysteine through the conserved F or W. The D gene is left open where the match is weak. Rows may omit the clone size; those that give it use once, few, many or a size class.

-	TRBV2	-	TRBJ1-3	TGTGCCAGCAGAAAAAACAGGAACTCTGGAAACACCATATATTTT	CASRKNRNSGNTIYF
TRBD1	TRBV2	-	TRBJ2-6	TGTGCCAGCAGTTCGGGACAGGGGGCTGGGGCCAACGTCCTGACTTTC	CASSSGQGAGANVLTF
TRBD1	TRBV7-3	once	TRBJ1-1	TGTGCCAGCAGCTCTGGACAGGCCAACACTGAAGCTTTCTTT	CASSSGQANTEAFF
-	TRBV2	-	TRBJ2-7	TGTGCCAGCAGTGAAGGGTGGCGGGGAGCCTACGAGCAGTACTTC	CASSEGWRGAYEQYF
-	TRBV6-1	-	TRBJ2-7	TGTGCCAGCAGTGAAGATCGCTCAGGGTTCGTTTACGAGCAGTACTTC	CASSEDRSGFVYEQYF
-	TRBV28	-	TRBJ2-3	TGTGCCAGCGAGAAGGAGGGGACAGATACGCAGTATTTT	CASEKEGTDTQYF
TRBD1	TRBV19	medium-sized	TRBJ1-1	TGTGCCAGTAGTGCCAGGGACAGGGGGGAAGTGAACACTGAAGCTTTCTTT	CASSARDRGEVNTEAFF
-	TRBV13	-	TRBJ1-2	TGTGCCAGCAGCGCCCGGGGAGGCCCGAGGGGCTACACCTTC	CASSARGGPRGYTF
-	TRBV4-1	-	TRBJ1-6	TGCGCCAGCAGCTCGATCCAGGGAACTCTTAATAATTCACCCCTCCACTTT	CASSSIQGTLNNSPLHF
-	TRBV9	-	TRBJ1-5	TGTGCCAGCAGCGTAGCGGCAGGGGAAGGTCAGCCCCAGCATTTT	CASSVAAGEGQPQHF
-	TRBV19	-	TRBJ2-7	TGTGCCAGTAGTATAGCCCGCTCGGGAAAGGGATACGAGCAGTACTTC	CASSIARSGKGYEQYF
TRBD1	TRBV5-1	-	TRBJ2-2	TGCGCCAGCAGCTCCGGGACAGGGGGCCGGACCGGGGAGCTGTTTTTT	CASSSGTGGRTGELFF
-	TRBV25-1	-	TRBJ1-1	TGTGCCAGCAGGTCAGAGGGGGAAGCTGAAGCTTTCTTT	CASRSEGEAEAFF
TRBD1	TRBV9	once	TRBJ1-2	TGTGCCAGCAGCGGGACAGGGGGCTTGAACTATGGCTACACCTTC	CASSGTGGLNYGYTF